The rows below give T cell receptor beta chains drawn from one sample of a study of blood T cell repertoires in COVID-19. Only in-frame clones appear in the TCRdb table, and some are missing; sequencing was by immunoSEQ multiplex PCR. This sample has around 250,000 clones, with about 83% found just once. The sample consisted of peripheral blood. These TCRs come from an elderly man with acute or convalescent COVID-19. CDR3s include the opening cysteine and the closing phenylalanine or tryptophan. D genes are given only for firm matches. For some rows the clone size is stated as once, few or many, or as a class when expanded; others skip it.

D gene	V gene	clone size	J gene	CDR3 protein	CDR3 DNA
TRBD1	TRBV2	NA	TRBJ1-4	CASAGQGISNEKLFF	TGTGCCAGCGCGGGACAGGGGATATCTAATGAAAAACTGTTTTTT
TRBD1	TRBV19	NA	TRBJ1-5	CASSIGAGGQPQHF	TGTGCCAGTAGTATTGGAGCAGGGGGTCAGCCCCAGCATTTT
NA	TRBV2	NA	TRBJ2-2	CASSFREATGELFF	TGTGCCAGCAGCTTCAGGGAGGCCACCGGGGAGCTGTTTTTT
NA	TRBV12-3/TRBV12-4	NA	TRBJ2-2	CASSTYNTGELFF	TGTGCCAGCAGTACATATAACACCGGGGAGCTGTTTTTT
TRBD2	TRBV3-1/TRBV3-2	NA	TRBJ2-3	CASSRLAGGDTQYF	TGTGCCAGCAGCCGACTAGCGGGGGGAGATACGCAGTATTTT
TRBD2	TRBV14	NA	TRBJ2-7	CASSALRGTSRPYEQYF	TGTGCCAGCAGCGCCTTACGGGGGACTAGCAGGCCTTACGAGCAGTACTTC
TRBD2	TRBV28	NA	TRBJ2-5	CASSLNRLAGGPFGETQYF	TGTGCCAGCAGTTTAAACCGACTAGCGGGGGGGCCTTTCGGAGAGACCCAGTACTTC
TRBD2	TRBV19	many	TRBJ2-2	CASSSVAGGSGELFF	TGTGCCAGTAGTTCAGTAGCGGGGGGTTCTGGGGAGCTGTTTTTT
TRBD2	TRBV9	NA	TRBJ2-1	CASSDPSGPYNEQFF	TGTGCCAGCAGCGACCCTAGCGGCCCCTACAATGAGCAGTTCTTC
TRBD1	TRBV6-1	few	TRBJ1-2	CASSDDDRGNKNYGYTF	TGTGCCAGCAGTGATGACGACAGGGGCAACAAAAACTATGGCTACACCTTC
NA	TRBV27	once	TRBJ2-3	CASILDRNSDTQYF	TGTGCCAGCATCCTCGACAGGAACTCAGATACGCAGTATTTT
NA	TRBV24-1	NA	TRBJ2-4	CATSDGRDTNIQYF	TGTGCCACCAGTGACGGCAGGGACACAAACATTCAGTACTTC
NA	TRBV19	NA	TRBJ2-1	CASSIVSPRVQFF	TGTGCCAGTAGTATAGTGAGCCCGCGGGTACAGTTCTTC
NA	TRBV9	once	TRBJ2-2	CASSVGSGVSDTGELFF	TGTGCCAGCAGCGTAGGGTCGGGGGTCTCGGACACCGGGGAGCTGTTTTTT
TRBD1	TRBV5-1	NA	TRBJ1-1	CASTPTGGNTEAFF	TGCGCCAGCACCCCCACAGGGGGGAACACTGAAGCTTTCTTT
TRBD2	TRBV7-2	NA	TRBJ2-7	CASSLARRAGGPYEQYF	TGTGCCAGCAGCTTAGCGCGTAGGGCGGGGGGGCCCTACGAGCAGTACTTC
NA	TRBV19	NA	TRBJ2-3	CASSIRSWRGGSPNTDTQYF	TGTGCCAGTAGTATACGATCGTGGCGGGGAGGATCCCCCAACACAGATACGCAGTATTTT
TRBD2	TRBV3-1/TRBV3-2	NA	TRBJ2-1	CASSRSGDYNEQFF	TGTGCCAGCAGCCGTAGCGGGGACTACAATGAGCAGTTCTTC
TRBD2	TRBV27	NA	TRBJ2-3	CASTPSSGRAGTQYF	TGTGCCAGCACCCCCTCTAGCGGGAGAGCGGGTACGCAGTATTTT
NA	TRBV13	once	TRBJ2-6	CASSLVTPSSGANVLTF	TGTGCCAGCAGCTTAGTGACACCATCCTCTGGGGCCAACGTCCTGACTTTC
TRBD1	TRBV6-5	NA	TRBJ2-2	CASREGTANTGELFF	TGTGCCAGCCGCGAGGGGACAGCGAACACCGGGGAGCTGTTTTTT
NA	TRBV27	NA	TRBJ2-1	CASSFFPPILSSYNEQFF	TGTGCCAGCAGTTTTTTCCCCCCGATCCTTAGCTCCTACAATGAGCAGTTCTTC
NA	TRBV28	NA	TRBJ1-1	CASSPSYPINTEAFF	TGTGCCAGCAGCCCGTCATATCCTATCAACACTGAAGCTTTCTTT
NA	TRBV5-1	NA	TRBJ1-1	CASSLGGGADTEAFF	TGCGCCAGCAGCTTGGGGGGTGGGGCGGACACTGAAGCTTTCTTT
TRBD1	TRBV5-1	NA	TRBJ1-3	CASSLTGQGRDTIYF	TGCGCCAGCAGCTTGACGGGACAGGGGAGAGACACCATATATTTT
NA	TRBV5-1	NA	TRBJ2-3	CASSEGPTGEGDTQYF	TGCGCCAGCAGCGAGGGACCAACGGGAGAGGGGGATACGCAGTATTTT
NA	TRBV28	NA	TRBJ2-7	CASTRTGKTYEQYF	TGTGCCAGCACTCGTACAGGAAAAACCTACGAGCAGTACTTC
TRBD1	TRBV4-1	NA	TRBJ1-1	CASSQPDRGLMNTEAFF	TGCGCCAGCAGCCAACCAGACAGGGGGCTTATGAACACTGAAGCTTTCTTT
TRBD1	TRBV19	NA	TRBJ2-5	CASSRQGRETQYF	TGTGCCAGTAGCAGACAGGGTCGAGAGACCCAGTACTTC
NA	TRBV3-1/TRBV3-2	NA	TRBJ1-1	CASSGGVNTEAFF	TGTGCCAGCAGCGGGGGGGTCAACACTGAAGCTTTCTTT
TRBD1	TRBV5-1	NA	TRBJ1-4	CASSLAGQLNEKLFF	TGCGCCAGCAGCTTGGCGGGACAGCTTAATGAAAAACTGTTTTTT
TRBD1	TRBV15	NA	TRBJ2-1	CATSRRQTGTGNEQFF	TGTGCCACCAGCAGACGCCAGACCGGGACAGGGAATGAGCAGTTCTTC
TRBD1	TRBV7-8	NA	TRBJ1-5	CASSSGGQSNQPQHF	TGTGCCAGCAGCTCCGGGGGACAGAGCAATCAGCCCCAGCATTTT
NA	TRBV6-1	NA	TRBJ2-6	CASSEARGAGANVLTF	TGTGCCAGCAGTGAAGCCCGCGGGGCTGGGGCCAACGTCCTGACTTTC
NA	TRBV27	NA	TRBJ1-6	CASSPSGSYNSPLHF	TGTGCCAGCAGCCCCTCGGGCTCCTATAATTCACCCCTCCACTTT
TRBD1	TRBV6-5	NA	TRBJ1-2	CASTEGQGVSYTF	TGTGCCAGCACCGAGGGACAGGGAGTCTCCTACACCTTC
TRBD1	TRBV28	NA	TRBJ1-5	CASSPPGTGVQPQHF	TGTGCCAGCAGCCCCCCCGGGACAGGGGTTCAGCCCCAGCATTTT
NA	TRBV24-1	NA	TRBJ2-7	CATSDSGRGTYEQYF	TGTGCCACCAGTGATTCGGGACGCGGGACTTACGAGCAGTACTTC
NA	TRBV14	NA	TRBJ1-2	CASSPRLKANYGYTF	TGTGCCAGCAGCCCCCGGTTAAAAGCTAACTATGGCTACACCTTC
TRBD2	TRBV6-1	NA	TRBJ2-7	CASSVPSGQTLTYEQYF	TGTGCCAGCAGTGTGCCTAGCGGACAAACCCTAACCTACGAGCAGTACTTC
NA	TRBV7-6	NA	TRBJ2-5	CASSLGTEETQYF	TGTGCCAGCAGCTTAGGTACAGAAGAGACCCAGTACTTC
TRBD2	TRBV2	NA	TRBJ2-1	CASSRLAGDYNEQFF	TGTGCCAGCAGTCGACTAGCGGGAGACTACAATGAGCAGTTCTTC
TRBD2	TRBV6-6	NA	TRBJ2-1	CASSPPRGLAYNEQFF	TGTGCCAGCAGTCCACCCCGGGGACTAGCGTACAATGAGCAGTTCTTC
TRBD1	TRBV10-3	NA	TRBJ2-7	CASRGGQGGGSYEQYF	TGTGCCTCACGAGGCGGACAGGGAGGCGGCTCCTACGAGCAGTACTTC
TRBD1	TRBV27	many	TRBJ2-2	CASRAGTGSTGELFF	TGTGCCAGCAGGGCCGGGACAGGGAGCACCGGGGAGCTGTTTTTT
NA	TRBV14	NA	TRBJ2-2	CASSRPSSGELFF	TGTGCCAGCAGCCGTCCGTCCTCCGGGGAGCTGTTTTTT
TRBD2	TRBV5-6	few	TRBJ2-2	CASSLTAASGVFRTGELFF	TGTGCCAGCAGCTTGACCGCGGCTAGCGGGGTTTTCAGGACCGGGGAGCTGTTTTTT
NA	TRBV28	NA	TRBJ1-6	CASTSFPGANSPLHF	TGTGCCAGCACCAGTTTTCCAGGGGCCAATTCACCCCTCCACTTT
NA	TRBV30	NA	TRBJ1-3	CAWSQSSGNTIYF	TGTGCCTGGAGTCAATCCTCTGGAAACACCATATATTTT
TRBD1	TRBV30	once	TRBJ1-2	CAWSGGGQGPVGYTF	TGTGCCTGGAGTGGCGGGGGACAGGGGCCGGTGGGCTACACCTTC
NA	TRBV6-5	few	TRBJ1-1	CASSQGRDTEAFF	TGTGCCAGCAGCCAGGGGAGGGACACTGAAGCTTTCTTT
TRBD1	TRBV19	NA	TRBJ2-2	CASRQGAGELFF	TGTGCCAGTCGCCAGGGGGCCGGGGAGCTGTTTTTT
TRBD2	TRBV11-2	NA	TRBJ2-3	CASSPTSGRAGTQYF	TGTGCCAGCAGCCCGACTAGCGGGAGGGCCGGTACGCAGTATTTT
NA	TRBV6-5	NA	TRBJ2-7	CASTATGNLYEQYF	TGTGCCAGCACCGCCACAGGAAACCTCTACGAGCAGTACTTC
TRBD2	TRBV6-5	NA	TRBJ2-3	CASREGLFIDTQYF	TGTGCCAGCCGGGAGGGCCTCTTTATTGATACGCAGTATTTT
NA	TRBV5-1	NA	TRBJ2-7	CASSSTGGRLEQYF	TGCGCCAGCAGCTCGACGGGGGGCCGGCTCGAGCAGTACTTC
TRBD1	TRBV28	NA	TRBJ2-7	CASTQTGEFYEQYF	TGTGCCAGCACCCAGACAGGGGAGTTTTACGAGCAGTACTTC